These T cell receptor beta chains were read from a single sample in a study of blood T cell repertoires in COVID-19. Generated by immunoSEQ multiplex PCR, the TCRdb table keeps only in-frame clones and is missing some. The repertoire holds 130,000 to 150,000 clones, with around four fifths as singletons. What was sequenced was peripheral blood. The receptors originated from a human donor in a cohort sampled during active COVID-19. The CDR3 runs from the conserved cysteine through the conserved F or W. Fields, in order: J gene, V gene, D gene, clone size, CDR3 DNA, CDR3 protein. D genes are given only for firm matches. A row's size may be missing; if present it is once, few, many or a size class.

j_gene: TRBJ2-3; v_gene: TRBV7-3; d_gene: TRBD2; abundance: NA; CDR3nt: TGTGCCAGCAGCTGGGGAGGGGGCACAGATACGCAGTATTTT; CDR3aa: CASSWGGGTDTQYF
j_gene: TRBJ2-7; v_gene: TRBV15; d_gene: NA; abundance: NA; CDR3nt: TGTGCCACCAGCAGAGATCAAACAGGGAGCTCCTACGAGCAGTACTTC; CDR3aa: CATSRDQTGSSYEQYF
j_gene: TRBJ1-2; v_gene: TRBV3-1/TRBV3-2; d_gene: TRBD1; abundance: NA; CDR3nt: TGTGCCAGCAGCCAAGTTGGCAGGGGGACTGGCTACACCTTC; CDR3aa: CASSQVGRGTGYTF
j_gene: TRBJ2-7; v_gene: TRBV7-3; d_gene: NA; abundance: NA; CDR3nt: TGTGCCAGCAGCACCGGGGTAATCCCCTACGAGCAGTACTTC; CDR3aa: CASSTGVIPYEQYF
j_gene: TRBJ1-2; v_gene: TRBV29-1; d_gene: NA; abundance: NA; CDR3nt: TGCAGCGTTGAAGAGCAGAATGGCTACACCTTC; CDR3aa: CSVEEQNGYTF
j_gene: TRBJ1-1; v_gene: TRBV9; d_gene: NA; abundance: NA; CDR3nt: TGTGCCAGCAGCGAAGGGGCAGCCATGAACACTGAAGCTTTCTTT; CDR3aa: CASSEGAAMNTEAFF
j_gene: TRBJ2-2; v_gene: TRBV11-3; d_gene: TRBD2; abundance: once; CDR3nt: TGTGCCACCCGGACTAGCGAAGTCGGGGAGCTGTTTTTT; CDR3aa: CATRTSEVGELFF
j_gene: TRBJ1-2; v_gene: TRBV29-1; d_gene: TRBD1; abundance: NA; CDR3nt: TGCAGCGTTGTCTTCAGGACAGGGCCTTTGGCCGGCTACACCTTC; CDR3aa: CSVVFRTGPLAGYTF
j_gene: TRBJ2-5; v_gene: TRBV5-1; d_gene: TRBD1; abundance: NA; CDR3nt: TGCGCCAGCAGCTTGAGGGGGACAGGGGGCGGAGAGACCCAGTACTTC; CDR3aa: CASSLRGTGGGETQYF
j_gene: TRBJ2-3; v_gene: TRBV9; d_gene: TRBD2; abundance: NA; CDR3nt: TGTGCCAGCAGTCCTCCGGGACTAGGTCCAGGTACGCAGTATTTT; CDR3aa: CASSPPGLGPGTQYF
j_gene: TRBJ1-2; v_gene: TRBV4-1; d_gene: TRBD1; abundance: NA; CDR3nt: TGCGCCAGCAGCCGAGTGGGACAGGTCCGCTACACCTTC; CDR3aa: CASSRVGQVRYTF
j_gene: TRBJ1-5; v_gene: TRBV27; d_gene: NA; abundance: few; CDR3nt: TGTGCCAGCAGTTTTGGTCAGGGAGGTCAGCCCCAGCATTTT; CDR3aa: CASSFGQGGQPQHF
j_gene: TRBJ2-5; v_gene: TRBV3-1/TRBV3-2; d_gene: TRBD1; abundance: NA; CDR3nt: TGTGCCAGCAGCCAAGAGAACAGGGGGTGGGAGACCCAGTACTTC; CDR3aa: CASSQENRGWETQYF
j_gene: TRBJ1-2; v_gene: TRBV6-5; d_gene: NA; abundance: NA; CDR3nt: TGTGCCAGCAGCCCCCGGAATGCGGCCCCCTATGGCTACACCTTC; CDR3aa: CASSPRNAAPYGYTF
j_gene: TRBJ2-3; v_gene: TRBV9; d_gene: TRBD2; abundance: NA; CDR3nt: TGTGCCAGCAGCGTAGTCGGGCTAGCGGGGGGAGGTACAGATACGCAGTATTTT; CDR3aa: CASSVVGLAGGGTDTQYF
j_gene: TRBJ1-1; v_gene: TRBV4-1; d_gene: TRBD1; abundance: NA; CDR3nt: TGCGCCAGCAGCCCCTACAGGGGGCTGATGAACACTGAAGCTTTCTTT; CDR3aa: CASSPYRGLMNTEAFF
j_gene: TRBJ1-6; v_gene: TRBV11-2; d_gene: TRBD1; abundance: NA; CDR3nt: TGTGCCAGCAGCTCAGACAGGGGGCTTAATTCACCCCTCCACTTT; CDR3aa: CASSSDRGLNSPLHF
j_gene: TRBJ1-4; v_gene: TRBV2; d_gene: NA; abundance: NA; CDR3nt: TGTGCCAGCAGTGGGCGGGTTCCTAGTAGGGAAAAACTGTTTTTT; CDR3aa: CASSGRVPSREKLFF
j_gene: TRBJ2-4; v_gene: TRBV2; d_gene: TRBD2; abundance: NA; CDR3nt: TGTGCCAGCAGTGGCGAACTAGCGGGGCCTCGAAAAAACTTC; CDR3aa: CASSGELAGPRKNF
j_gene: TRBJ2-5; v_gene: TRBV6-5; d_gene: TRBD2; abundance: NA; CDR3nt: TGTGCCGGGTCTAGCGGGGTTAGCGAGACCCAGTACTTC; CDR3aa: CAGSSGVSETQYF
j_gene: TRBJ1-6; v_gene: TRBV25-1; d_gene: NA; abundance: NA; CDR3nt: TGTGCCAGCAGTGCTACTTACGGTGAAAGCTCCTATAATTCACCCCTCCACTTT; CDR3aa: CASSATYGESSYNSPLHF
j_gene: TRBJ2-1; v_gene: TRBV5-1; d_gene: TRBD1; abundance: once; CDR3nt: TGCGCCAGCAGGCGCGACGGACAGGGGCCATCTTACTCCTACAATGAGCAGTTCTTC; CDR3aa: CASRRDGQGPSYSYNEQFF
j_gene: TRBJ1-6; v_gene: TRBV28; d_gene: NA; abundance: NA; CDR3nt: TGTGCCAGCAGTTTAGCTAGCTCCTATAATTCACCCCTCCACTTT; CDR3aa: CASSLASSYNSPLHF
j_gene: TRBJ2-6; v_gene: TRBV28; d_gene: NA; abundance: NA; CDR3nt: TGTGCCAGCAGTCCTACTACAGGGTGGTCTGGGGCCAACGTCCTGACTTTC; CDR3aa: CASSPTTGWSGANVLTF
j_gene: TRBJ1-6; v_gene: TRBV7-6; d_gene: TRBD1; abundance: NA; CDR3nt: TGTGCCAGCAGCTTAGGGGACAGGGATAATTCACCCCTCCACTTT; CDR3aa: CASSLGDRDNSPLHF
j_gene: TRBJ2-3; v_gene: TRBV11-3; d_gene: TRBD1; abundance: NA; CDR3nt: TGTGCCAGCAGCATTCTTCTTACCTCCGGACAGGGTATCACAGATACGCAGTATTTT; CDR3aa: CASSILLTSGQGITDTQYF
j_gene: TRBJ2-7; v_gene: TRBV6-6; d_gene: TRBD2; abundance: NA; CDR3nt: TGTGCCAGCAAGGGAGGGGCCTACGAGCAGTACTTC; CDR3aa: CASKGGAYEQYF
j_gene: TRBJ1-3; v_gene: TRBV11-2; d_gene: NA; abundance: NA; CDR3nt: TGTGCCAGCAGCCCGCAGGGATCTGGAAACACCATATATTTT; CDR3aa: CASSPQGSGNTIYF
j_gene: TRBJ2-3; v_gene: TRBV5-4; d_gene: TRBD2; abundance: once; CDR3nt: TGTGCCAGCAGCTTGGCGGGGGGTTCAATGAATACGCAGTATTTT; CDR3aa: CASSLAGGSMNTQYF
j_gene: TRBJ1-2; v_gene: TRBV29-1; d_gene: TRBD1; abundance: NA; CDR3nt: TGCAGCGTTGAGCGGGACAGTAACGGCTACACCTTC; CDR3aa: CSVERDSNGYTF
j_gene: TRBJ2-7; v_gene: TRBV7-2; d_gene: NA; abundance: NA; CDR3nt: TGTGCCAGCAGCTTAGCCGGGACACCCCTCGAGCAGTACTTC; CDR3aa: CASSLAGTPLEQYF
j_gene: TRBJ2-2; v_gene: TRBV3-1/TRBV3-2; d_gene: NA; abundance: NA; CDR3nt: TGTGCCAGCAGGGGGACTGGCGGGGAGCTGTTTTTT; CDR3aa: CASRGTGGELFF
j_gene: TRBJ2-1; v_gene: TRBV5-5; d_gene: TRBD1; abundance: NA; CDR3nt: TGTGCCAGCAGACCGGGACAGTACAATGAGCAGTTCTTC; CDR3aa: CASRPGQYNEQFF
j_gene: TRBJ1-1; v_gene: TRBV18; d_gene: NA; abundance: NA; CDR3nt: TGTGCCAGCTCAGGGGAGGCCGAAGGAGCTTTCTTT; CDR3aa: CASSGEAEGAFF
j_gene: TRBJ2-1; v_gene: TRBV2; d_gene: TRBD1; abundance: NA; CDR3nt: TGTGCCAGCAGTAGGACAGGGGGCGCGTACAATGAGCAGTTCTTC; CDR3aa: CASSRTGGAYNEQFF
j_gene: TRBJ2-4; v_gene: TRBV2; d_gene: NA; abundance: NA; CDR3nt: TGTGCCAGCTCTTACAAAAACATTCAGTACTTC; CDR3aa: CASSYKNIQYF
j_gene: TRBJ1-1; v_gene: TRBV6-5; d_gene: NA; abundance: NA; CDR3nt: TGTGCCAGCAGTTCCTCGGCCCCGTCGACTGAAGCTTTCTTT; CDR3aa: CASSSSAPSTEAFF
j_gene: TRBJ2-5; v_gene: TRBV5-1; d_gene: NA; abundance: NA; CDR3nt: TGCGCCAGCAGCTTGGCCGGGATAGGAGAGACCCAGTACTTC; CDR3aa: CASSLAGIGETQYF